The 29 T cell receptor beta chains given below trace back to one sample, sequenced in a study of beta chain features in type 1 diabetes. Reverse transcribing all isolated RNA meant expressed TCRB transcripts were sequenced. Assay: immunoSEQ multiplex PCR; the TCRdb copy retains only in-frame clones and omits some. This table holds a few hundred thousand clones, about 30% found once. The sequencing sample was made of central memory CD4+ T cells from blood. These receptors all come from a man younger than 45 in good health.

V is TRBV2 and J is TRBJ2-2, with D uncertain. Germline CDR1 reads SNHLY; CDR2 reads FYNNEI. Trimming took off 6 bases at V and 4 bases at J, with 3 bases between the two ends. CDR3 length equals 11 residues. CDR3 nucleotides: TGTGCCAGCAGCTCCACCGGGGAGCTGTTTTTT. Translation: CASSSTGELFF.

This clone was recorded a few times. The CDR3 is CATSRDQVVGETQYF. In DNA form, the CDR3 reads TGTGCCACCAGCAGAGATCAGGTCGTAGGAGAGACCCAGTACTTC. This chain connects TRBV15 to TRBJ2-5; D unclear. CDR3 length: 15 amino acids. Germline-derived CDR1 and CDR2 are LNHNV and YYDKDF (reference sequence). Trimming pared 0 bases from V and 4 bases from J, leaving 12 bases between.

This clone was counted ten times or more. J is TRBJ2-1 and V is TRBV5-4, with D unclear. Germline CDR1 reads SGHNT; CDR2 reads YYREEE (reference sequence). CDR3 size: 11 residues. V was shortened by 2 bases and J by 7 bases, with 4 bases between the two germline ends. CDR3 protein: CASSFKNEQFF. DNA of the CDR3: TGTGCCAGCAGCTTTAAAAATGAGCAGTTCTTC.

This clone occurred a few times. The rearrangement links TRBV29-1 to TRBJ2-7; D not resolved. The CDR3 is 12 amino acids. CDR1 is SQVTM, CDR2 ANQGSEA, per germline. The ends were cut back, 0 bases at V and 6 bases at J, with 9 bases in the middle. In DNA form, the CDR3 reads TGCAGCGTTGAAGAAGGGTTCGGCGAGCAGTACTTC. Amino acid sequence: CSVEEGFGEQYF.

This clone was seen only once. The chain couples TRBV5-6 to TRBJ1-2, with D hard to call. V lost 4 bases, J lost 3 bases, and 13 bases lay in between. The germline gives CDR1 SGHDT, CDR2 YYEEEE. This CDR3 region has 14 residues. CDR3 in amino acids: CASSAANRYYGYTF. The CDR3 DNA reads TGTGCCAGCAGCGCTGCTAATCGCTACTATGGCTACACCTTC.

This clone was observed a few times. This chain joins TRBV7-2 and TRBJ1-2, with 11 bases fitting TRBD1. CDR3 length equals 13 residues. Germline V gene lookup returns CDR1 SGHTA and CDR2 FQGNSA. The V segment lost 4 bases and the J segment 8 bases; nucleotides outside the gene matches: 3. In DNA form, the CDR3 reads TGTGCCAGCAGCTCGGGACAGGGGGACGGCTACACCTTC. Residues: CASSSGQGDGYTF.

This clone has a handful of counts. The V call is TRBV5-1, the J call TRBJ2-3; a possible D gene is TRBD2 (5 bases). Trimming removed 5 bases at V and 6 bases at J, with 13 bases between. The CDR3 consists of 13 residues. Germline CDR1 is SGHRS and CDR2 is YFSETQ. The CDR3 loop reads CASRRDGGDTQYF. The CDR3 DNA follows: TGCGCCAGCAGGCGCGACGGCGGGGATACGCAGTATTTT.

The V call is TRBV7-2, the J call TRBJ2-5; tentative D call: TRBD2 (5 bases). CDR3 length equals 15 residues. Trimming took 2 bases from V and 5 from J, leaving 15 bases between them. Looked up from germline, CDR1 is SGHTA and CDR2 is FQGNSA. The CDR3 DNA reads TGTGCCAGCAGCTTACGGGCGGGTTTAGGGGAGACCCAGTACTTC. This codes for CASSLRAGLGETQYF.

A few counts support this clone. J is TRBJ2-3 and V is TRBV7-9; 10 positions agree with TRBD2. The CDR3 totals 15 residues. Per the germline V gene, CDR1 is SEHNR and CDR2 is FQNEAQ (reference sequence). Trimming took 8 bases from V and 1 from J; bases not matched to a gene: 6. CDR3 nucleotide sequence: TGTGCCAGCGGGACAGCGGGAGGGGGCACAGATACGCAGTATTTT. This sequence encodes CASGTAGGGTDTQYF.

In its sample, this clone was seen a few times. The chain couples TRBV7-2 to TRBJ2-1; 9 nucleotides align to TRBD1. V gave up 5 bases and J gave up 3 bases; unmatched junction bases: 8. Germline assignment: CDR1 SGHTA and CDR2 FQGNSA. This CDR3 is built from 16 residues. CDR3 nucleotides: TGTGCCAGCAGCACTCGACAGGGGGGAAACTACAATGAGCAGTTCTTC. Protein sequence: CASSTRQGGNYNEQFF.

The CDR3 here is CANGQGDEQYF. The CDR3 nucleotides read TGTGCCAACGGACAGGGCGACGAGCAGTACTTC. The chain has TRBV21-1 and TRBJ2-7; TRBD1, the D gene given by the table, was not confirmed from the DNA. TRBV21-1 is described as a pseudogene. The CDR3 has 11 residues.

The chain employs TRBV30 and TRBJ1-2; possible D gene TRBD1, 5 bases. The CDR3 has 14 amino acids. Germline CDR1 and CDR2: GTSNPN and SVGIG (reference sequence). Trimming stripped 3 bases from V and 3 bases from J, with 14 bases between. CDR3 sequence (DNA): TGTGCCTGGAGCCCGGGCTTAGGGGACTATGGCTACACCTTC. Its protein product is CAWSPGLGDYGYTF.

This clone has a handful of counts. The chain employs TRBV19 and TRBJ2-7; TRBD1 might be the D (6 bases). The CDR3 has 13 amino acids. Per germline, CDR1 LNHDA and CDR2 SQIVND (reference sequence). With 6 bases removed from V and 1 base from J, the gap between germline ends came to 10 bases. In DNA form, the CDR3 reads TGTGCCAGTAGCCGGACAGAGTCCTACGAGCAGTACTTC. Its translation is CASSRTESYEQYF.

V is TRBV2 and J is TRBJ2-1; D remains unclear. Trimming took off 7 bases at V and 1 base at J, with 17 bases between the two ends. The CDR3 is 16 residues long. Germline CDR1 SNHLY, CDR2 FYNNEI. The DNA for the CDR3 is TGTGCCAGCATGATCGGCATGGGGATATCCTACAATGAGCAGTTCTTC. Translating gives CASMIGMGISYNEQFF.

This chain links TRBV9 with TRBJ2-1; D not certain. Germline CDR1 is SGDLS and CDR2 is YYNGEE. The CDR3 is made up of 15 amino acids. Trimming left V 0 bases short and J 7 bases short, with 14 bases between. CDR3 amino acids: CASSVGAGLGNEQFF. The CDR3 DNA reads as TGTGCCAGCAGCGTAGGGGCAGGCCTGGGGAATGAGCAGTTCTTC.

CDR3 DNA sequence: TGTGCCAGCAGCTTAGTTGGACCCCTCCACTTT. Residues: CASSLVGPLHF. The chain carries TRBV11-2 and TRBJ1-6; D is ambiguous. The V end was cut by 1 base, the J end by 12 bases, with 4 bases between. CDR1 is SGHAT, CDR2 FQNNGV, per germline. The length of the CDR3 is 11 residues.

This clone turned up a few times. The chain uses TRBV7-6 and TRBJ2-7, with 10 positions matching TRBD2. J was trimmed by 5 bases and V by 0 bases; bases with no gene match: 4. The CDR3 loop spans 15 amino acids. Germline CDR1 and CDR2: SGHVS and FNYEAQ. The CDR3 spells CASSLAGLAGDEQYF. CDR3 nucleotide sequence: TGTGCCAGCAGCTTAGCGGGGCTAGCGGGAGACGAGCAGTACTTC.

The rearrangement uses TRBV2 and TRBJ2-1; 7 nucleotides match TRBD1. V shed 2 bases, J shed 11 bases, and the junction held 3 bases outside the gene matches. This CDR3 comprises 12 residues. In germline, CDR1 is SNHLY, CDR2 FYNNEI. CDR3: CASSENRGQQFF. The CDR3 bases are TGTGCCAGCAGTGAAAACAGGGGACAGCAGTTCTTC.

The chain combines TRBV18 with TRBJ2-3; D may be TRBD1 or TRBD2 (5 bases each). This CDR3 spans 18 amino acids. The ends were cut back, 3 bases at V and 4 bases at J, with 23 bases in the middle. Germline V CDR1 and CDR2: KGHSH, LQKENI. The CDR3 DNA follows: TGTGCCAGCTCACCTATTCCAGGGACGAGCAGCGGCTCAGATACGCAGTATTTT. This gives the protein CASSPIPGTSSGSDTQYF. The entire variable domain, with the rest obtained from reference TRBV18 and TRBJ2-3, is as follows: NAGVMQNPRHLVRRRGQEARLRCSPMKGHSHVYWYRQLPEEGLKFMVYLQKENIIDESGMPKERFSAEFPKEGPSILRIQQVVRGDSAAYFCASSPIPGTSSGSDTQYFGPGTRLTVL.

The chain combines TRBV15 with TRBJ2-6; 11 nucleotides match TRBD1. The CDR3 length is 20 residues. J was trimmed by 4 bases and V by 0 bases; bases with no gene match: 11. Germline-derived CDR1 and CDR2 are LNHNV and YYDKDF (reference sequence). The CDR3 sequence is CATSRETPGQGALGANVLTF. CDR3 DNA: TGTGCCACCAGCAGAGAGACGCCCGGACAGGGGGCGCTAGGGGCCAACGTCCTGACTTTC.

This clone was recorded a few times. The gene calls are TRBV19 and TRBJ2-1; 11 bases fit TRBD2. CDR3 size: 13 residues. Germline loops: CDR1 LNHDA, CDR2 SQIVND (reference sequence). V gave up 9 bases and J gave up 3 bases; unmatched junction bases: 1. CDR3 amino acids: CASTSGSYNEQFF. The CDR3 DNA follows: TGTGCCAGCACTAGCGGGAGCTACAATGAGCAGTTCTTC.

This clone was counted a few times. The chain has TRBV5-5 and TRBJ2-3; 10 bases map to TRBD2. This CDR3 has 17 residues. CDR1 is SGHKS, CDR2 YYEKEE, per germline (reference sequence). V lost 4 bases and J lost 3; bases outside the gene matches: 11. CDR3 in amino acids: CASSRQLAGGRTDTQYF. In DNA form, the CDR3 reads TGTGCCAGCAGCCGCCAATTAGCGGGGGGCCGGACAGATACGCAGTATTTT.

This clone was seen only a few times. The CDR3, as DNA: TGTGCCAGCAGGAGTACCCATCTAGGCAATCAGCCCCAGCATTTT. Residues: CASRSTHLGNQPQHF. The chain combines TRBV6-6 with TRBJ1-5; D unclear. Germline CDR1 reads MNHNY; CDR2 reads SVGAGI (reference sequence). V was trimmed by 6 bases and J by 2 bases, leaving 14 bases between them. There are 15 residues in the CDR3.

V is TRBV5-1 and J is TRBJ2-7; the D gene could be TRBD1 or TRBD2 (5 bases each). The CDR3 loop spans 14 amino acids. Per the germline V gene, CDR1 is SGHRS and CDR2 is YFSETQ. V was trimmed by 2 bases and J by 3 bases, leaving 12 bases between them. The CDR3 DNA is TGCGCCAGCAGCTTAGGGGACGCCAACTACGAGCAGTACTTC. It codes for CASSLGDANYEQYF.

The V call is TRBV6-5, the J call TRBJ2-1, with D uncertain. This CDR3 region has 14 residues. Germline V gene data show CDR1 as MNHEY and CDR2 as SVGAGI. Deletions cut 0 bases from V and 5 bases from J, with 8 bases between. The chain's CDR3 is CASSYSSLNNEQFF. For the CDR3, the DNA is TGTGCCAGCAGTTACTCGTCCTTAAACAATGAGCAGTTCTTC.

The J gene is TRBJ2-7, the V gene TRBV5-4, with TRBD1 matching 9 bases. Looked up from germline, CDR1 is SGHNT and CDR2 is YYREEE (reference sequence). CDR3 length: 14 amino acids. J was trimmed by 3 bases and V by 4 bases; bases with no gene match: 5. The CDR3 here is CASSPGQGNYEQYF. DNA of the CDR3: TGTGCCAGCAGCCCGGGACAGGGTAACTACGAGCAGTACTTC.

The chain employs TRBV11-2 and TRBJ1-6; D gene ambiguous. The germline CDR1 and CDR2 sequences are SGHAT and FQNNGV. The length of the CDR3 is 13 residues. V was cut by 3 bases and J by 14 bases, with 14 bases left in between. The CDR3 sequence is CASSLVPSLSLHF. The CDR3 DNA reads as TGTGCCAGCAGCTTGGTCCCCTCCTTATCCCTCCACTTT.

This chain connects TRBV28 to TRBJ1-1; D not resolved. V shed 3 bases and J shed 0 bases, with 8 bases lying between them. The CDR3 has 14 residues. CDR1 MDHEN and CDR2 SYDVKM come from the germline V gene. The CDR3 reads CASSFWRLNTEAFF. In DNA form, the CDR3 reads TGTGCCAGCAGTTTTTGGAGATTGAACACTGAAGCTTTCTTT.

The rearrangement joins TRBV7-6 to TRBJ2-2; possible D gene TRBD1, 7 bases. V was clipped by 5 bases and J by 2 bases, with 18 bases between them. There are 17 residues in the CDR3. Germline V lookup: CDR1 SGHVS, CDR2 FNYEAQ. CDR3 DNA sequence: TGTGCCAGCAGCGCGCGGGACAGCAATTTTAACACCGGGGAGCTGTTTTTT. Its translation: CASSARDSNFNTGELFF.